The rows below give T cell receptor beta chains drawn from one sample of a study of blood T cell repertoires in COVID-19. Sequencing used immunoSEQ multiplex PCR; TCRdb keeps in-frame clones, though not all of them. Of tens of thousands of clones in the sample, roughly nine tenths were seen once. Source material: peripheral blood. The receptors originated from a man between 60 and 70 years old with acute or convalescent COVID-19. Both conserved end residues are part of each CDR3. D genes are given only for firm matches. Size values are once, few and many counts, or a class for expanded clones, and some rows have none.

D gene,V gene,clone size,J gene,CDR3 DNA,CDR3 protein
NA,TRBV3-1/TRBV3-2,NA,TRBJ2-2,TGTGCCAGCAGCCAATCACCGGGGGTGGACACCGGGGAGCTGTTTTTT,CASSQSPGVDTGELFF
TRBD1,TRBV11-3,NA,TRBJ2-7,TGTGCCAGCAGCCTACAGGGGGCCTACGAGCAGTACTTC,CASSLQGAYEQYF
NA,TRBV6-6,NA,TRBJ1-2,TGTGCCAGCAGCTCACCCGGACAGTTTAACTATGGCTACACCTTC,CASSSPGQFNYGYTF
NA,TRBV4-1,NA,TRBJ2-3,TGCGCCAGCAGCCAAGACAGAGGGCGGACTCCGTATTTT,CASSQDRGRTPYF
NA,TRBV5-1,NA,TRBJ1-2,TGCGCCAGCAGCTTGTTACCCTCCGCAGGGGAGTATGGCTACACCTTC,CASSLLPSAGEYGYTF
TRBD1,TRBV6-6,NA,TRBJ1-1,TGTGCCAGCAGTTGGGACAGGACGAACACTGAAGCTTTCTTT,CASSWDRTNTEAFF
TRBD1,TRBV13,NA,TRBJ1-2,TGTGCCAGCAGCTTGCAGGGGGCCCGACAGAATGGCTACACCTTC,CASSLQGARQNGYTF
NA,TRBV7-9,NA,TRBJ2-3,TGTGCCAGCAGCCTAGCTCTAAAGGATACGCAGTATTTT,CASSLALKDTQYF
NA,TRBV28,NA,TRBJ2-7,TGTGCCAGCAGTTACAGGAACGGCGAGCAGTACTTC,CASSYRNGEQYF
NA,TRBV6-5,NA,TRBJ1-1,TGTGCCAGCAGGGACCAGGGGCGAGGCACTGAAGCTTTCTTT,CASRDQGRGTEAFF
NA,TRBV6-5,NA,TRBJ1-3,TGTGCCAGCAGTCGGACATCCCTCTCTGGAAACACCATATATTTT,CASSRTSLSGNTIYF
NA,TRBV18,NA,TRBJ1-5,TGTGCCAGTCAGACAGGATTAAATCAGCCCCAGCATTTT,CASQTGLNQPQHF
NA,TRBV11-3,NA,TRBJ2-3,TGTGCCAGCAGCCCCAGGGACACAGATACGCAGTATTTT,CASSPRDTDTQYF
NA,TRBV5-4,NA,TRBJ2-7,TGTGCCAGCAGTCTTGGGCCTCCCTACGAGCAGTACTTC,CASSLGPPYEQYF
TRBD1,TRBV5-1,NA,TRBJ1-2,TGCGCCAGCAGCCAAACAGCAGGGGGCGGAGGCTACACCTTC,CASSQTAGGGGYTF
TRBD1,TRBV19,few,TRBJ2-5,TGTGCCAGTAGTAGCTACGGGACAGAGGGTGAGACCCAGTACTTC,CASSSYGTEGETQYF
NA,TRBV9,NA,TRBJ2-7,TGTGCCAGCAGCCCACGGACAGTAGCCTACGAGCAGTACTTC,CASSPRTVAYEQYF
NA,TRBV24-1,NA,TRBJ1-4,TGTGCCACCAGTGATTCCCCTGGCAGGGTTGGTAATGAAAAACTGTTTTTT,CATSDSPGRVGNEKLFF
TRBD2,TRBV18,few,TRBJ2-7,TGTGCCAGCTCACAAGAGCGGGGGCCCTCCTACGAGCAGTACTTC,CASSQERGPSYEQYF
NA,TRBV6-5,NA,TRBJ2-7,TGTGCCAGCAACCCGGGCGGATGGGGGGCCTACGAGCAGTACTTC,CASNPGGWGAYEQYF
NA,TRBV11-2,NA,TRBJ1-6,TGTGCCAGCAGCAACACCTTCGATTCACCCCTCCACTTT,CASSNTFDSPLHF
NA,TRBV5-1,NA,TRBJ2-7,TGCGCCAGCAGCTTGTTCCAGGGAGGGGGGATTTACGAGCAGTACTTC,CASSLFQGGGIYEQYF
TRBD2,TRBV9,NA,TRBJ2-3,TGTGCCAGCAGCGAGGGACTAGCGGGGGTTAAAGATACGCAGTATTTT,CASSEGLAGVKDTQYF
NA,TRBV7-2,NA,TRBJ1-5,TGTGCCAGCAGCCCAGACAGGTTTCAGCCCCAGCATTTT,CASSPDRFQPQHF
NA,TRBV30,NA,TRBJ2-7,TGTGCCTGGAGCCGTCCGCCCGGGTCCTACGAGCAGTACTTC,CAWSRPPGSYEQYF
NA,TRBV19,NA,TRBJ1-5,TGTGCCAGTAGTAGAAGGGAGGGCAATCAGCCCCAGCATTTT,CASSRREGNQPQHF
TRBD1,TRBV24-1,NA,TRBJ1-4,TGTGCCACTCTTGAACGCGTGGCAGGGGGCTGGGAGTATGAAAAACTGTTTTTT,CATLERVAGGWEYEKLFF
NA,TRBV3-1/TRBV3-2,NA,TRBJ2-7,TGTGCCAGCAGCCAAGATTCGGGTCTCAACGAGCAGTACTTC,CASSQDSGLNEQYF
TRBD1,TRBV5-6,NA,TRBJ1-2,TGTGCCAGCAGCTTGGATGGGTACGGGACAGGGTACGGCTACACCTTC,CASSLDGYGTGYGYTF
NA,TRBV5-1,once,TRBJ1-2,TGCGCCAGCAGCGGCCAGGGCTATGGCTACACCTTC,CASSGQGYGYTF
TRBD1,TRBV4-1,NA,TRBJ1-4,TGCGCCAGCAGCCAAGGGGACAGGGATAATGAAAAACTGTTTTTT,CASSQGDRDNEKLFF
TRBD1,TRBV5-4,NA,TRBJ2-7,TGTGCCAGCAGAAGTGGAGGGGGACAGGGAGTCAACGAGCAGTACTTC,CASRSGGGQGVNEQYF
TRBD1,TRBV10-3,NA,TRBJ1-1,TGTGCCATCAGTACTGGGAAGGGACAGGGGAACACTGAAGCTTTCTTT,CAISTGKGQGNTEAFF
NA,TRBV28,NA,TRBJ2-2,TGTGCCAGCAGTTTGAGGACAACCACCACCGGGGAGCTGTTTTTT,CASSLRTTTTGELFF
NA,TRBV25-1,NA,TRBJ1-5,TGTGCCAGCAGTCGTGATCAGCCCCAGCATTTT,CASSRDQPQHF
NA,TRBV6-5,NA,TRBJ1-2,TGTGCCAGCAGCCTGACAGACCTGGGGGGCTACACCTTC,CASSLTDLGGYTF
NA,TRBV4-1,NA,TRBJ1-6,TGCGCCAGCAGCCAAGGAAACAGGGTTAATTCACCCCTCCACTTT,CASSQGNRVNSPLHF
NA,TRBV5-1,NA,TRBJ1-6,TGCGCCAGCAGCTTGGTGGCAGGGGATTCACCCCTCCACTTT,CASSLVAGDSPLHF
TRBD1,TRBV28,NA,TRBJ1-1,TGTGCCAGCAGTTTATTAGGGGGCATCGCAGCTTTCTTT,CASSLLGGIAAFF
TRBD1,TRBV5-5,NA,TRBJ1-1,TGTGCCAGCAGCTTGGAGGACAGGGGGAGAACTGAAGCTTTCTTT,CASSLEDRGRTEAFF
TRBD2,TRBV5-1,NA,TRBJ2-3,TGCGCCAGCAGCCCTAGCGGGGTCACAGATACGCAGTATTTT,CASSPSGVTDTQYF
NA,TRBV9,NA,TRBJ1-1,TGTGCCAGCAGCGCCGAAGCAGGGAATAGGATCATGAACACTGAAGCTTTCTTT,CASSAEAGNRIMNTEAFF
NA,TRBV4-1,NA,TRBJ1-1,TGCGCCAGCAGCCAAGAACGCGGCACTGAAGCTTTCTTT,CASSQERGTEAFF
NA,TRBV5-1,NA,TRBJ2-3,TGCGCCAGCAGCGTGTTACAGGGCGGTGGGCCCACAGATACGCAGTATTTT,CASSVLQGGGPTDTQYF
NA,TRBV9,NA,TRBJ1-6,TGTGCCAGCAGCGCCGCCCCTGGACAGCCTAGTAATTCACCCCTCCACTTT,CASSAAPGQPSNSPLHF
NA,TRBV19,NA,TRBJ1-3,TGTGCCAGTAGTATATACCCAGACTCTGGAAACACCATATATTTT,CASSIYPDSGNTIYF
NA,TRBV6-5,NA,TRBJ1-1,TGTGCCAGCAGAGCGCGAGGGTACGGCACTGAAGCTTTCTTT,CASRARGYGTEAFF
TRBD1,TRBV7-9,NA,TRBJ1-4,TGTGCCAGCAGGCCGGGACAGGGGGATGAAAAACTGTTTTTT,CASRPGQGDEKLFF
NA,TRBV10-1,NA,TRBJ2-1,TGCGCCAGCAGCGACACCTACAATGAGCAGTTCTTC,CASSDTYNEQFF
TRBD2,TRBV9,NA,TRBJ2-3,TGTGCCAGCAGCGTATTGTCGGGGGGGCTTTTTTTCGATACGCAGTATTTT,CASSVLSGGLFFDTQYF
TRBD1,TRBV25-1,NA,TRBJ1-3,TGTGCCAGCACTCCGGACAGGCTCTCTGGAAACACCATATATTTT,CASTPDRLSGNTIYF
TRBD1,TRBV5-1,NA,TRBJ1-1,TGCGCCAGCAGTCCAGACAGGGTTGGGACTGAAGCTTTCTTT,CASSPDRVGTEAFF
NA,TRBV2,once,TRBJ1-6,TGTGCCAGCAGTGAAGCTAGAACTAATTCACCCCTCCACTTT,CASSEARTNSPLHF
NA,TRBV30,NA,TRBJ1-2,TGTGCCTGGAGTGTAACCGGGGATGGCTACACCTTC,CAWSVTGDGYTF
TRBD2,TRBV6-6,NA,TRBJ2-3,TGTGCCAGCAGTCCGGGACTAGCGGGGTCCACAGATACGCAGTATTTT,CASSPGLAGSTDTQYF